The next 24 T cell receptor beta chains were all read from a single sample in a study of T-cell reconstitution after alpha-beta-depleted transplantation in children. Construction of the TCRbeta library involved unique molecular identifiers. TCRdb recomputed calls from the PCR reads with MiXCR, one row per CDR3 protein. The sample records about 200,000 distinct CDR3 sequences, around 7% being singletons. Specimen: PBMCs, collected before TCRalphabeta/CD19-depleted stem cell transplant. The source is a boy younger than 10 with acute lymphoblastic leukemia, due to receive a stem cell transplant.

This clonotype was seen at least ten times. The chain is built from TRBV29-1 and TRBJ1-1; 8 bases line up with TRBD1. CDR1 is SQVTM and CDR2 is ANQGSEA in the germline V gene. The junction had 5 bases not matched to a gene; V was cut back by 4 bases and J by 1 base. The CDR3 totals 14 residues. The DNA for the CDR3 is TGCAGCGTTGTAGATACAGGGGGGAACACTGAAGCTTTCTTT. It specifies CSVVDTGGNTEAFF. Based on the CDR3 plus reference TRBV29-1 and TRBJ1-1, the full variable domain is SAVISQKPSRDICQRGTSLTIQCQVDSQVTMMFWYRQQPGQSLTLIATANQGSEATYESGFVIDKFPISRPNLTFSTLTVSNMSPEDSSIYLCSVVDTGGNTEAFFGQGTRLTVV.

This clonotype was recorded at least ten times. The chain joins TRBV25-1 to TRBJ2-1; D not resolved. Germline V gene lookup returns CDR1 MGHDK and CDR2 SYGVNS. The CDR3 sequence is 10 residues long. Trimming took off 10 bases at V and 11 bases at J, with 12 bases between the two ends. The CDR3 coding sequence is TGTGCCACCGCCGGGTCCCAGCAGTTCTTC. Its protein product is CATAGSQQFF.

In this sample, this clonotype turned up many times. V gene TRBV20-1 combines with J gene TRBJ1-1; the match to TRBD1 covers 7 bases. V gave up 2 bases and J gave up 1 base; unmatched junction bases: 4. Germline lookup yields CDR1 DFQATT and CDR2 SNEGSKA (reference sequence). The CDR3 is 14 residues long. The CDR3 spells CSARTGAGNTEAFF. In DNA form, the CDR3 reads TGCAGTGCTAGAACAGGGGCTGGGAACACTGAAGCTTTCTTT.

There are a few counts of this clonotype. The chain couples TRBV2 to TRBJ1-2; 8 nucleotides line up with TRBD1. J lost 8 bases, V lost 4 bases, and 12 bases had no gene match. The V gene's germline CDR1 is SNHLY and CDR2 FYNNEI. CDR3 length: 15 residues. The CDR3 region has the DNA TGTGCCAGCAGTGGAGGGTGGCAGGGGGCCTGGGGCTACACCTTC. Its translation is CASSGGWQGAWGYTF.

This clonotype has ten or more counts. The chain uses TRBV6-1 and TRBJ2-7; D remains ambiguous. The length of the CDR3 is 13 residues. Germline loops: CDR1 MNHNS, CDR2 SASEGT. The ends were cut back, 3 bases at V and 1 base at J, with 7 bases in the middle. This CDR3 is CASSDLRSYEQYF. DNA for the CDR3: TGTGCCAGCAGTGATCTCCGTTCCTACGAGCAGTACTTC.

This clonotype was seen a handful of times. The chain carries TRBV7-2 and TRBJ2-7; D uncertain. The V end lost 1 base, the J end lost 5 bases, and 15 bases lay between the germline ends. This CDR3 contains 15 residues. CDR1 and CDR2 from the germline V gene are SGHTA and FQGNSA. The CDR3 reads CASSLGGVLLDEQYF. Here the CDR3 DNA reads TGTGCCAGCAGCTTAGGTGGGGTTCTTTTGGACGAGCAGTACTTC.

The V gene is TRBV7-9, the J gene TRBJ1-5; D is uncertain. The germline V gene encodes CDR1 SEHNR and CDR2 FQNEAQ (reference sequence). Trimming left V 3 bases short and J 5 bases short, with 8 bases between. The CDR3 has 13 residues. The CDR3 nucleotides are TGTGCCAGCAGCTTGGTAGCGGATCAGCCCCAGCATTTT. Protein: CASSLVADQPQHF.

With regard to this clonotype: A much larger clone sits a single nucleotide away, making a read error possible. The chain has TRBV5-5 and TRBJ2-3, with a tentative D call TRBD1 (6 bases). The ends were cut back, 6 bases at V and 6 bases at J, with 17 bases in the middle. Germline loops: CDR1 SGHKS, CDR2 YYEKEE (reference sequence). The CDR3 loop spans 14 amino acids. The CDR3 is CASMQGPVTDTQYF. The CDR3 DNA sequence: TGTGCCAGCATGCAGGGGCCAGTAACGGATACGCAGTATTTT.

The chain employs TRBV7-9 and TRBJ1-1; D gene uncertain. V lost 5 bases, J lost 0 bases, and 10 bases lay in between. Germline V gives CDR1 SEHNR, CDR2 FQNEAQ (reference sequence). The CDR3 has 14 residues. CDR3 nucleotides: TGTGCCAGCAGCCCCGTGGGTATGAACACTGAAGCTTTCTTT. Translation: CASSPVGMNTEAFF.

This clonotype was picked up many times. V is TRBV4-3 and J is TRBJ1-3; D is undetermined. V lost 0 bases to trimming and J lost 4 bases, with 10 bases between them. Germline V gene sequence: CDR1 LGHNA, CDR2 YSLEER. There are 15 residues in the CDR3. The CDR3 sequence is CASSQDQVNGNTIYF. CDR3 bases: TGCGCCAGCAGCCAAGATCAGGTTAACGGAAACACCATATATTTT.

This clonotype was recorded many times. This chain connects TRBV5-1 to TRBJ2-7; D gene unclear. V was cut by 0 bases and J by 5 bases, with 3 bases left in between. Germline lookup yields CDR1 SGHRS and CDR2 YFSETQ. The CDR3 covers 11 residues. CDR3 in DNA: TGCGCCAGCAGCTTGGACAACGAGCAGTACTTC. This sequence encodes CASSLDNEQYF.

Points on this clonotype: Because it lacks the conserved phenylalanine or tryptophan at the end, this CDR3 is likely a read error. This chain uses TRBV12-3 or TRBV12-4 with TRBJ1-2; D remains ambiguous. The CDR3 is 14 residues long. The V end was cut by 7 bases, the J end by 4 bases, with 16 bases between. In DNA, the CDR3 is TGTGCCAGCATCCCCTCGTTGCGGAGCTATGGCTACACCATC. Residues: CASIPSLRSYGYTI.

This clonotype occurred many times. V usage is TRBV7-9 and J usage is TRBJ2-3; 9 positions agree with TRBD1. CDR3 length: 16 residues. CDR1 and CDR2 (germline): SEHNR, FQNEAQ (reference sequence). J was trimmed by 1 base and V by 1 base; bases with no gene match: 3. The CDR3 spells CASSLGTGGRTDTQYF. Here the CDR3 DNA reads TGTGCCAGCAGCTTAGGAACAGGGGGCCGCACAGATACGCAGTATTTT.

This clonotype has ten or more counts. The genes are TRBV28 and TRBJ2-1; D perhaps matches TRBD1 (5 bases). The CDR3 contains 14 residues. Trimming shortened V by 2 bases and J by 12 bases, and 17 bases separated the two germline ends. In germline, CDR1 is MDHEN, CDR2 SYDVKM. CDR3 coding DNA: TGTGCCAGCAGTTTACCCGGTCAGGATAGGGGGCAGTTCTTC. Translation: CASSLPGQDRGQFF.

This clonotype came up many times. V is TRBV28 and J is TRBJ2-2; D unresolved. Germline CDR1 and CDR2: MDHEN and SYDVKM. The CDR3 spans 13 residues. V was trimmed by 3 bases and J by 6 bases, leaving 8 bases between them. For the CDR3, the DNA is TGTGCCAGCAGTTTCCGAATCGCCGGGGAGCTGTTTTTT. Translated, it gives CASSFRIAGELFF. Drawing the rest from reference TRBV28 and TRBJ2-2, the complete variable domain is DVKVTQSSRYLVKRTGEKVFLECVQDMDHENMFWYRQDPGLGLRLIYFSYDVKMKEKGDIPEGYSVSREKKERFSLILESASTNQTSMYLCASSFRIAGELFFGEGSRLTVL.

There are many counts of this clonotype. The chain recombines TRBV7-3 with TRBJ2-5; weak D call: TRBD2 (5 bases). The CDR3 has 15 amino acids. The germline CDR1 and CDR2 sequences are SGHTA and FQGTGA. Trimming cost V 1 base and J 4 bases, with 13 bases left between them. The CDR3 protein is CASSLMPSEGETQYF. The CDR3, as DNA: TGTGCCAGCAGCTTAATGCCATCCGAGGGAGAGACCCAGTACTTC.

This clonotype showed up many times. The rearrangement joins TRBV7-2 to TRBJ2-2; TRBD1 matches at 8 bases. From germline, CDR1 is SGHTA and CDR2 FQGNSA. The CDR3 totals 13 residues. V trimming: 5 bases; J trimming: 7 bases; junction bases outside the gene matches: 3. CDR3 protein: CASSRQGHGELFF. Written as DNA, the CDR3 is TGTGCCAGCAGCCGACAGGGGCACGGGGAGCTGTTTTTT.

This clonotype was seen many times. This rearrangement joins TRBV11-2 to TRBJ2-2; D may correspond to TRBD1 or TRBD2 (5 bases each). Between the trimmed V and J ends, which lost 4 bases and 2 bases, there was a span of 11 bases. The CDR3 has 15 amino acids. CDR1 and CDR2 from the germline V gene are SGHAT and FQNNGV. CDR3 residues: CASSSFRDNTGELFF. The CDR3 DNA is TGTGCCAGCAGCTCTTTCCGGGACAACACCGGGGAGCTGTTTTTT.

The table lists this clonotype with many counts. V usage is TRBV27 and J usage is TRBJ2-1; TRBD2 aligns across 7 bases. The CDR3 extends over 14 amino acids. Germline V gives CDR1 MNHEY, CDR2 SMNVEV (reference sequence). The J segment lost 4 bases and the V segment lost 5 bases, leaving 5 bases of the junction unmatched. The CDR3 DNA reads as TGTGCCAGCAGTACGGGACTATCTTACAATGAGCAGTTCTTC. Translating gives CASSTGLSYNEQFF.

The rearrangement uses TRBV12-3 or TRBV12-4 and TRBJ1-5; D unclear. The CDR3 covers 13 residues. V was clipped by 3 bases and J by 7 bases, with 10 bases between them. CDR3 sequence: CASSFTVRQPQHF. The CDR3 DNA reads TGTGCCAGCAGTTTCACGGTGAGGCAGCCCCAGCATTTT.

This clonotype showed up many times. CDR3 sequence: CASVTIPQYF. The CDR3, as DNA: TGTGCCAGCGTCACCATCCCGCAGTATTTT. The chain links TRBV6-4 to TRBJ2-3; D gene uncertain. CDR1 is MRHNA, CDR2 SNTAGT, per germline. The CDR3 runs 10 residues. The V end lost 8 bases, the J end lost 10 bases, and 10 bases lay between the germline ends.

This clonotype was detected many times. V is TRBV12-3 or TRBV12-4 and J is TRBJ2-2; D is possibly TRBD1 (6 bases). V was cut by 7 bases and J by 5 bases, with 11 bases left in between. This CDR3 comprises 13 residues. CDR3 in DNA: TGTGCCAGCACCCTAGGGGGAACCGGGGAGCTGTTTTTT. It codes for CASTLGGTGELFF.

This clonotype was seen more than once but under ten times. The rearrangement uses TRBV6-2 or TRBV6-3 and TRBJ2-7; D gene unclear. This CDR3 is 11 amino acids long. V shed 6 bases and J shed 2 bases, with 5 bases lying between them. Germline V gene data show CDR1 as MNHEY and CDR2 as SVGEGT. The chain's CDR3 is CASRTPYEQYF. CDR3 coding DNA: TGTGCCAGCAGAACTCCCTACGAGCAGTACTTC.

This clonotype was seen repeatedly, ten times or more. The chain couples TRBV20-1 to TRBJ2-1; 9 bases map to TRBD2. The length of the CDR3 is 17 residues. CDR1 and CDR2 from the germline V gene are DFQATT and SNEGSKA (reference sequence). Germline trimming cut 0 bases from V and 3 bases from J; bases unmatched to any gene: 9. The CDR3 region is CSARDYRGRADYNEQFF. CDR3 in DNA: TGCAGTGCTAGAGATTATCGCGGGAGGGCCGACTACAATGAGCAGTTCTTC.